This note documents a single T cell receptor (beta chain) sequence. Its antigen is not known. Other DNA sequences in the same sample also yield this CDR3. Expressed TCRB transcripts were sequenced after all isolated RNA was converted to cDNA. Method: immunoSEQ multiplex PCR; TCRdb's copy keeps in-frame clones and lacks some. The data contain approximately 250,000 clones, less than 30% of them seen just once; the ten biggest clones take up about 0.012%. From germline, CDR1 is MNHEY and CDR2 SMNVEV (reference sequence). The CDR3 has 14 amino acids. J gave up 7 bases and V 5 bases, and 3 bases lay outside the gene matches. This sample was included in a study of beta chain features in type 1 diabetes. Study results and caveats: Moderate yet significant TCRB CDR3 shortening was seen in Type 1 diabetes patients in all four CD4+ subsets.

Sequencing input: naive CD4+ T cells from blood. This sequence originates from a woman under 40 with type 1 diabetes. J is TRBJ1-5 and V is TRBV27, with 12 bases lining up with TRBD1. Written as DNA, the CDR3 is TGTGCCAGCAGTGGGACAGGGGGCGGACAGCCCCAGCATTTT. Its translation: CASSGTGGGQPQHF.